What follows describes a single T cell receptor (beta chain). A read error may account for a junction end that differs from germline. For the second PCR, which ran for about 7 to 11 cycles, a sample-barcoded 5' primer and a J-beta primer mix were used. TCRdb re-derived calls from the 5' RACE reads in MiXCR, one entry per CDR3 protein. The sample shows about 640,000 distinct CDR3 sequences, about 53% of them seen only once. The sample belongs to a study of blood T cells in healthy people across ages. Germline CDR1 reads SGHRS; CDR2 reads YFSETQ. This CDR3 spans 15 amino acids. Source material: blood. This sequence was found in a man in his fifties or sixties in good health. The gene calls are TRBV5-1 and TRBJ2-2, with 7 bases fitting TRBD1. CDR3 DNA: TGCGCCAACAGCTCCAGGACAGGCGACACCGGGGAGCTGTTTTTT. Protein: CANSSRTGDTGELFF.